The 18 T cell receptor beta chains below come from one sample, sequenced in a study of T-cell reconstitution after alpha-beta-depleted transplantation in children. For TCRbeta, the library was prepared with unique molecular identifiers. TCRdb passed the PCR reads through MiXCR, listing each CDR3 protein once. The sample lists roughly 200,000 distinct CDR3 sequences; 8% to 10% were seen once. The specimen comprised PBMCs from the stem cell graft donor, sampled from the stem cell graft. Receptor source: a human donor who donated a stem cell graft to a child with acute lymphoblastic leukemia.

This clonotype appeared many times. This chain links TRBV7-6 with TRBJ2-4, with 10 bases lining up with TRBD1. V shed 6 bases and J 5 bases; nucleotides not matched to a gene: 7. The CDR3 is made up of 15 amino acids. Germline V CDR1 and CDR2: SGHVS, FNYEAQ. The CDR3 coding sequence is TGTGCCAGCAGTAAGGGACAGGGGCCGGAAAACATTCAGTACTTC. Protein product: CASSKGQGPENIQYF.

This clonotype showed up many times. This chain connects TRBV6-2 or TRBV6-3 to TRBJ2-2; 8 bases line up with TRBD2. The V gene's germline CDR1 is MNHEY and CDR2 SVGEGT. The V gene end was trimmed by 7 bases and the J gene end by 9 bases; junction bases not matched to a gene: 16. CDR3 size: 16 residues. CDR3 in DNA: TGTGCCAGCACAAATGCCCCCGGGGGGGCCTCCCGGGAGCTGTTTTTT. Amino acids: CASTNAPGGASRELFF.

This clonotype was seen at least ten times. CDR3 protein: CASRPGARGEKLFF. CDR3 DNA sequence: TGCGCCAGCAGGCCGGGGGCGCGAGGCGAAAAACTGTTTTTT. This chain connects TRBV5-1 to TRBJ1-4, with TRBD1 as a possible D gene (6 bases). The CDR3 runs 14 residues. Trimming pared 5 bases from V and 8 bases from J, leaving 16 bases between. The V gene's germline CDR1 is SGHRS and CDR2 YFSETQ.

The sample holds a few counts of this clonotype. The CDR3 nucleotides are TGCAGCGTCGGCGTAATGAGATTTGGAGCTTTCTTT. It translates to CSVGVMRFGAFF. The genes are TRBV20-1 and TRBJ1-1; D is unresolved. CDR1 and CDR2 (germline): DFQATT, SNEGSKA (reference sequence). The CDR3 totals 12 residues.

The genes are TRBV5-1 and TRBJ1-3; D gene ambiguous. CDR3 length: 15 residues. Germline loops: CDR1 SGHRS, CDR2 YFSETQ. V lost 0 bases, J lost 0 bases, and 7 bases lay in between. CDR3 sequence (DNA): TGCGCCAGCAGCTTGGGGGCAGACTCTGGAAACACCATATATTTT. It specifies CASSLGADSGNTIYF.

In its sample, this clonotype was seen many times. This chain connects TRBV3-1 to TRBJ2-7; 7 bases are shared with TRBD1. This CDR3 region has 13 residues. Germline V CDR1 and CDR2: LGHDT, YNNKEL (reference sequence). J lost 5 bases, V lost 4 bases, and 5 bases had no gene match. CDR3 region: CASSRLGQDEQYF. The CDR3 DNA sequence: TGTGCCAGCAGCCGACTCGGACAGGACGAGCAGTACTTC.

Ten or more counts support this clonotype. The CDR3 loop reads CASRRIGSNTGELFF. The CDR3 nucleotides read TGTGCCAGCAGACGGATTGGTTCGAACACCGGGGAGCTGTTTTTT. This chain connects TRBV3-1 to TRBJ2-2; D call uncertain. Trimming removed 6 bases from V and 0 bases from J, with 11 bases in between. This CDR3 comprises 15 residues. Germline V gives CDR1 LGHDT, CDR2 YNNKEL (reference sequence).

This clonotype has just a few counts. CDR3 DNA: TGTGCCAGCAGCTTAGGTAGTCAGACAGCTAAACAGTTCTTC. Translation gives CASSLGSQTAKQFF. This chain links TRBV11-3 with TRBJ2-1; D may be TRBD1 (5 bases). The CDR3 runs 14 residues. Trimming cost V 1 base and J 13 bases, with 17 bases left between them. Germline V gene lookup returns CDR1 SGHNT and CDR2 YENEEA.

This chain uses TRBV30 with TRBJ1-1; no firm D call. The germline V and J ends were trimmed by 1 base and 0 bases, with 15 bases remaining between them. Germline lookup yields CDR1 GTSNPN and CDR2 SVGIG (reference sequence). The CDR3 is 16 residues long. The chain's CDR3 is CAWSEGTAKMNTEAFF. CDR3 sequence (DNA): TGTGCCTGGAGTGAGGGTACCGCTAAGATGAACACTGAAGCTTTCTTT.

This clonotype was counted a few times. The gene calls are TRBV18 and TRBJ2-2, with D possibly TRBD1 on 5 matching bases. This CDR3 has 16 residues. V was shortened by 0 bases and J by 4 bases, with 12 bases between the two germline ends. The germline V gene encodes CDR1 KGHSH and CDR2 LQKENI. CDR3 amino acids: CASSPPRQGGTGELFF. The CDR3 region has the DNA TGTGCCAGCTCACCACCGAGGCAGGGTGGCACCGGGGAGCTGTTTTTT.

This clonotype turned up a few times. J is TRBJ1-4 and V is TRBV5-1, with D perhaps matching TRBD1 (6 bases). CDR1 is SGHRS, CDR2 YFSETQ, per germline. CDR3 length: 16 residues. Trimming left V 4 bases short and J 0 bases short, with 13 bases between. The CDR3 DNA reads TGCGCCAGCAGCACCCGGACAGTTGCAACTAATGAAAAACTGTTTTTT. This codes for CASSTRTVATNEKLFF.

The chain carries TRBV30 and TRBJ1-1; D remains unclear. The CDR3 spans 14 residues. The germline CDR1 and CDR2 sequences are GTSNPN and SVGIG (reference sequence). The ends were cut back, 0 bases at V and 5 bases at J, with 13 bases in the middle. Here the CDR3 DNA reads TGTGCCTGGAGTGTACTAGGGAAAGAGACTGAAGCTTTCTTT. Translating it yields CAWSVLGKETEAFF.

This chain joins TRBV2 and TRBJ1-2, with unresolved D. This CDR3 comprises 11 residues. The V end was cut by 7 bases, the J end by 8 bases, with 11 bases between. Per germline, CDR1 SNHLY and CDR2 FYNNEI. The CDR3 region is CASTTTGGYTF. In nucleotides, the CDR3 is TGTGCCAGCACTACAACGGGAGGCTACACCTTC.

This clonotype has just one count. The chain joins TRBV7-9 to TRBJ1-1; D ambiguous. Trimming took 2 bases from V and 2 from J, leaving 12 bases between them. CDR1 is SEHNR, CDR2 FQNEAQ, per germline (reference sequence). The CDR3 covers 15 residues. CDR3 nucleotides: TGTGCCAGCAGCTTATTGAGCGTTCCAAACACTGAAGCTTTCTTT. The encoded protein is CASSLLSVPNTEAFF.

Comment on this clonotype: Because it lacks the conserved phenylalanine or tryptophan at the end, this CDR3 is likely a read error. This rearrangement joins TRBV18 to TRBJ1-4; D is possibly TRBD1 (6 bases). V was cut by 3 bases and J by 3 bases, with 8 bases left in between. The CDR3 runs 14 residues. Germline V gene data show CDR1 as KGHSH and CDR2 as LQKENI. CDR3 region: CASSPTGPNEKLFC. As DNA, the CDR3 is TGTGCCAGCTCACCGACAGGTCCTAATGAAAAACTGTTTTGT.

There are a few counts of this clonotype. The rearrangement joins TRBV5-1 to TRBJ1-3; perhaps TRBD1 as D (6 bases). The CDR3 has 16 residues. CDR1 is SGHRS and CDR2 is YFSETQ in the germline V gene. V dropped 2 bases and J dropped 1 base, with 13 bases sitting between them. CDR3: CASSFRQETSGNTIYF. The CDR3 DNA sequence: TGCGCCAGCAGCTTTCGACAGGAGACGTCTGGAAACACCATATATTTT.

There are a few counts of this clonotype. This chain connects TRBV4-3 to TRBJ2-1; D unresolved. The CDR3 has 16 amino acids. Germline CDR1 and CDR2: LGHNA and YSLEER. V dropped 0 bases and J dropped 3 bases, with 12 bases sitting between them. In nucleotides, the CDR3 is TGCGCCAGCAGCCAAGATCTGGGGATACTCTACAATGAGCAGTTCTTC. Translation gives CASSQDLGILYNEQFF.

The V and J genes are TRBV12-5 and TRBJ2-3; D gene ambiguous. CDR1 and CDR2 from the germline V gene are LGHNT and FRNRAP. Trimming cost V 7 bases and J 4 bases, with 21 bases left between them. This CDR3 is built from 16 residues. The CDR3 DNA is TGTGCTAGTGCCGATTTGAAGGGAAGTTCGGCAGATACGCAGTATTTT. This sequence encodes CASADLKGSSADTQYF.